This T cell receptor (beta chain) is from a study of T cell changes during pregnancy in multiple sclerosis. Here immunoSEQ multiplex PCR was the method, and the copy in TCRdb shows in-frame clones only, minus some. The sample lists about 72,000 clones; 91% were seen once. CDR1 and CDR2 from the germline V gene are LGHNA and YSLEER. The V segment lost 0 bases and the J segment 4 bases; nucleotides outside the gene matches: 7. The CDR3 is 16 residues long. The sequencing used peripheral blood, collected in the third trimester of pregnancy. The chain links TRBV4-3 to TRBJ2-3, with 7 bases fitting TRBD2. The sequence came from a female donor in good health, enrolled as a control in a pregnancy study. The CDR3 DNA reads as TGCGCCAGCAGCCAAGAGGCTAGCGGACTCCCAGATACGCAGTATTTT. It specifies CASSQEASGLPDTQYF.